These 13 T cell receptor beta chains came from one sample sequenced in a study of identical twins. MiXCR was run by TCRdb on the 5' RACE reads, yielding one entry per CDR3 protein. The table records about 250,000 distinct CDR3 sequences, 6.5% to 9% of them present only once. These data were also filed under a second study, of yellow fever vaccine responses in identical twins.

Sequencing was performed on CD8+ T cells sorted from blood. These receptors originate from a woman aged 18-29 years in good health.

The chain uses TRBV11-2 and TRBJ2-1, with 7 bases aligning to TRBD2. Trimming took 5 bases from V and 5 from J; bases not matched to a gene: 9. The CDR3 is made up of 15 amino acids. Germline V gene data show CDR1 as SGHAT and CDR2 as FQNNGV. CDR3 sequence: CASSRGEGVNNEQFF. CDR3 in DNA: TGTGCCAGCAGCCGGGGGGAAGGAGTCAACAATGAGCAGTTCTTC.

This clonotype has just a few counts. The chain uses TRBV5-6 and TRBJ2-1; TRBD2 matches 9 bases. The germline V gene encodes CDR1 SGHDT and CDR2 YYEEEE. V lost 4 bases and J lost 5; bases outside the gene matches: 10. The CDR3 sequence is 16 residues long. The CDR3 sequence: CASSLNLAGLNNEQFF. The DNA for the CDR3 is TGTGCCAGCAGCCTCAATCTAGCGGGACTAAACAATGAGCAGTTCTTC.

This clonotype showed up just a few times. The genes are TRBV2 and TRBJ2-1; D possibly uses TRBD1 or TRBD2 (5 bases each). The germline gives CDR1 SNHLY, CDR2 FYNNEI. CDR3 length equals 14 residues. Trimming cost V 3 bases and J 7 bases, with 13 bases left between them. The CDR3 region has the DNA TGTGCCAGCAGTGACCGAGGGACCCAAAATGAGCAGTTCTTC. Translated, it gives CASSDRGTQNEQFF.

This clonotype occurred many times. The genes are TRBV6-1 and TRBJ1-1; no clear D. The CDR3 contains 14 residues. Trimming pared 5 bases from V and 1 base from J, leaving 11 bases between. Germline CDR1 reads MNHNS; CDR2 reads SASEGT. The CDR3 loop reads CASSRAGENTEAFF. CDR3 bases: TGTGCCAGCAGTCGCGCGGGAGAGAACACTGAAGCTTTCTTT.

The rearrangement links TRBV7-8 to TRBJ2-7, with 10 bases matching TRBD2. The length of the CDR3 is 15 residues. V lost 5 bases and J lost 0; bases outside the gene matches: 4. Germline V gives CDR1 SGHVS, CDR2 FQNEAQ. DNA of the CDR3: TGTGCCAGCAGCGGACTAGCGGTCAGCTCCTACGAGCAGTACTTC. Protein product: CASSGLAVSSYEQYF.

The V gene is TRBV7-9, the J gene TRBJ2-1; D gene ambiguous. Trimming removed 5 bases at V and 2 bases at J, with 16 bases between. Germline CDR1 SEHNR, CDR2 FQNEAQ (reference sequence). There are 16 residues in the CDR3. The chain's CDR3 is CASSEPRYPTYNEQFF. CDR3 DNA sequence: TGTGCCAGCAGCGAACCTAGATACCCTACCTACAATGAGCAGTTCTTC.

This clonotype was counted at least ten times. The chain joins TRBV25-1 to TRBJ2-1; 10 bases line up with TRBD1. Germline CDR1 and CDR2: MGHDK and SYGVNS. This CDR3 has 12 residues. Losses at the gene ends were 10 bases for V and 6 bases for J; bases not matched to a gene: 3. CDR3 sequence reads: CATWDRGNEQFF. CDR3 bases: TGTGCCACCTGGGACAGGGGCAATGAGCAGTTCTTC. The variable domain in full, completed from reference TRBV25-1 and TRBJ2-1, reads EADIYQTPRYLVIGTGKKITLECSQTMGHDKMYWYQQDPGMELHLIHYSYGVNSTEKGDLSSESTVSRIRTEHFPLTLESARPSHTSQYLCATWDRGNEQFFGPGTRLTVL.

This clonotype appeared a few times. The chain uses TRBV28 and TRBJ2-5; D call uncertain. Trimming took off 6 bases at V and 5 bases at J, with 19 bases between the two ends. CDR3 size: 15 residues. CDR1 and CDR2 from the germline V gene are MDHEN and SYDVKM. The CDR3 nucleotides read TGTGCCAGCAGCTCACTTGGACCCCCCGGGGAGACCCAGTACTTC. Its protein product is CASSSLGPPGETQYF.

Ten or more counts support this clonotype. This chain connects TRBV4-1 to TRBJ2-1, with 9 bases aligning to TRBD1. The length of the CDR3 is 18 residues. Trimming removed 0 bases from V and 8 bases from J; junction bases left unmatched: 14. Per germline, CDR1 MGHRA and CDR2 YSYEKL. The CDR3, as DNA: TGCGCCAGCAGCCAAGAAAGGGGGGAGGGGACAGGGACTGATGAGCAGTTCTTC. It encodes CASSQERGEGTGTDEQFF.

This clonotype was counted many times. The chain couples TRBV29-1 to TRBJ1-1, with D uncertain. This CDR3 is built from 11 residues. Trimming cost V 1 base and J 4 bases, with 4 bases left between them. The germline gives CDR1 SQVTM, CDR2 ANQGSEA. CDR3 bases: TGCAGCGTTGAAGTGGTCACTGAAGCTTTCTTT. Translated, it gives CSVEVVTEAFF.

The CDR3 DNA reads as TGCAGTGCTAGAGACCTGAGCGGGCCCTACGAGCAGTACGTC. It is translated as CSARDLSGPYEQYV. This chain joins TRBV20-1 and TRBJ2-7; TRBD2 is a possible D gene (6 bases). Germline V gives CDR1 DFQATT, CDR2 SNEGSKA (reference sequence). This CDR3 has 14 residues. V was clipped by 0 bases and J by 2 bases, with 11 bases between them.

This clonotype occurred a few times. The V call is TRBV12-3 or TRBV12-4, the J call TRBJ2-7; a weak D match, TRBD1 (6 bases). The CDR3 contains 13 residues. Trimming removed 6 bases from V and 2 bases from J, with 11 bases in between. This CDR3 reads CASRRQDPYEQYF. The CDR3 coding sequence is TGTGCCAGCAGGAGACAGGACCCCTACGAGCAGTACTTC.

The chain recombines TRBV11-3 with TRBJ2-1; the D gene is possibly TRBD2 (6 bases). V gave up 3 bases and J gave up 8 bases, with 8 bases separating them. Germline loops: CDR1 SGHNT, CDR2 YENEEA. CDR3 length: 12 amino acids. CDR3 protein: CASSLPSDEQFF. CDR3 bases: TGTGCCAGCAGCTTGCCTAGCGATGAGCAGTTCTTC.